These 17 T cell receptor beta chains share one sample of origin, sequenced in a study of vaccination effects on CD4 cells after COVID-19. Here immunoSEQ multiplex PCR was the method, and the copy in TCRdb shows in-frame clones only, minus some. This sample has tens of thousands of clones, with less than 75% found just once. The authors isolated CD4+ T cells after less than eleven days of culture. These TCRs' antigens remain unknown. The source material was CD4+ T cells from PBMCs cultured without peptide, sampled before COVID-19 vaccination. The receptors come from a human donor who received a COVID-19 vaccine.

The CDR3 coding sequence is TGTGCCTGGACTCAGACCTATTCACCCCTCCACTTT. It codes for CAWTQTYSPLHF. The gene calls are TRBV30 and TRBJ1-6; no clear D. The CDR3 sequence is 12 residues long. Germline assignment: CDR1 GTSNPN and CDR2 SVGIG (reference sequence). Trimming removed 4 bases from V and 8 bases from J, with 9 bases in between.

This clone was observed a few times. The J gene is TRBJ2-7, the V gene TRBV5-1; D possibly matches TRBD1 or TRBD2 (5 bases each). V was cut by 0 bases and J by 3 bases, with 10 bases left in between. This CDR3 has 14 residues. Germline values: CDR1 SGHRS, CDR2 YFSETQ. CDR3 sequence reads: CASSLGDADYEQYF. For the CDR3, the DNA is TGCGCCAGCAGCTTGGGGGACGCGGACTACGAGCAGTACTTC.

This clone was seen more than once but under ten times. At one end the junction does not follow the germline gene, possibly because of a read error. The chain couples TRBV27 to TRBJ1-1; tentative D call: TRBD1 (6 bases). From germline, CDR1 is MNHEY and CDR2 SMNVEV (reference sequence). The CDR3 totals 16 residues. In DNA, the CDR3 is TGTGCCAGCAGTCTATCAAGGGACACCTTGAACACTGAAGCTTTCTTT. Residues: CASSLSRDTLNTEAFF.

The rearrangement joins TRBV6-5 to TRBJ2-1, with a tentative D call TRBD2 (5 bases). There are 14 residues in the CDR3. The V gene lost 5 bases and the J gene lost 7 bases, with 15 bases spanning the gap. Germline V lookup: CDR1 MNHEY, CDR2 SVGAGI. The CDR3 loop reads CASSPRATANEQFF. The CDR3 region has the DNA TGTGCCAGCAGTCCGCGGGCGACGGCAAATGAGCAGTTCTTC.

This sequence joins TRBV3-1 (or the pseudogene TRBV3-2) and TRBJ2-7, with a tentative D call TRBD1 (5 bases). The germline V gene has CDR1 LGHDT and CDR2 YNNKEL (reference sequence). The CDR3 contains 13 residues. V shed 3 bases and J shed 4 bases, with 10 bases lying between them. CDR3 in amino acids: CASSHPQGYEQYF. The CDR3 region has the DNA TGTGCCAGCAGCCACCCTCAGGGATACGAGCAGTACTTC.

The chain joins TRBV6-5 to TRBJ1-6; D gene unclear. V was trimmed by 8 bases and J by 6 bases, leaving 17 bases between them. There are 15 residues in the CDR3. Looked up from germline, CDR1 is MNHEY and CDR2 is SVGAGI. The CDR3 nucleotides read TGTGCCAGCCGATCACCTGGCCGCAGTAATTCACCCCTCCACTTT. Residues: CASRSPGRSNSPLHF.

Regarding this clone: The junction and the germline gene differ at one end; a read error may be behind it. The rearrangement joins TRBV7-9 to TRBJ1-4; D possibly corresponds to TRBD1 (6 bases). The CDR3 has 10 amino acids. Germline values: CDR1 SEHNR, CDR2 FQNEAQ (reference sequence). CDR3 in DNA: TGTGCCAGCAGCCAGACCGGGACACCGTTT. It yields the protein CASSQTGTPF. The full variable domain, with the rest looked up from reference TRBV7-9 and TRBJ1-4, is DTGVSQNPRHKITKRGQNVTFRCDPISEHNRLYWYRQTLGQGPEFLTYFQNEAQLEKSRLLSDRFSAERPKGSFSTLEIQRTEQGDSAMYLCASSQTGTPFGSGTQLSVL.

This clone was seen more than once but under ten times. The J gene is TRBJ2-2, the V gene TRBV4-1; D unresolved. V lost 5 bases, J lost 2 bases, and 9 bases lay in between. Per the germline V gene, CDR1 is MGHRA and CDR2 is YSYEKL. The CDR3 extends over 14 amino acids. The CDR3 DNA reads as TGCGCCAGCAGCTCGGGTCATAACACCGGGGAGCTGTTTTTT. Translating gives CASSSGHNTGELFF.

The J gene is TRBJ2-7, the V gene TRBV18, with 7 bases fitting TRBD1. CDR1 and CDR2 (germline): KGHSH, LQKENI. The length of the CDR3 is 16 residues. After removal of 1 base from V and 3 bases from J, the junction contained 9 bases not matched to a gene. CDR3 loop: CASSPRAPAGGYEQYF. The CDR3 coding sequence is TGTGCCAGCTCACCACGCGCCCCCGCAGGGGGCTACGAGCAGTACTTC.

This chain connects TRBV5-6 to TRBJ1-1, with 7 bases that match TRBD1. V shed 1 base, J shed 4 bases, and the junction held 10 bases outside the gene matches. The CDR3 runs to 16 residues. Per the germline V gene, CDR1 is SGHDT and CDR2 is YYEEEE. The CDR3 DNA reads as TGTGCCAGCAGCTTGAGTATTAACAGGGGACGCACTGAAGCTTTCTTT. This translates into CASSLSINRGRTEAFF.

V and J are TRBV30 and TRBJ2-6, with a tentative D call TRBD1 (5 bases). This CDR3 contains 15 residues. Germline V gives CDR1 GTSNPN, CDR2 SVGIG (reference sequence). V was shortened by 3 bases and J by 3 bases, with 12 bases between the two germline ends. This CDR3 is CAWSTDSLGANVLTF. The CDR3 nucleotides are TGTGCCTGGAGCACCGACAGCCTTGGGGCCAACGTCCTGACTTTC.

The rearrangement joins TRBV2 to TRBJ2-1; 8 nucleotides line up with TRBD2. V was clipped by 7 bases and J by 8 bases; unmatched bases: 4. Germline-derived CDR1 and CDR2 are SNHLY and FYNNEI. The CDR3 loop spans 12 amino acids. The CDR3 spells CASTAGGDEQFF. In nucleotides, the CDR3 is TGTGCCAGCACGGCCGGGGGGGATGAGCAGTTCTTC.

This clone was detected a few times. V usage is TRBV9 and J usage is TRBJ2-1; unclear D gene. The V end lost 4 bases, the J end lost 3 bases, and 8 bases lay between the germline ends. Germline CDR1 SGDLS, CDR2 YYNGEE. The CDR3 contains 13 residues. The CDR3, as DNA: TGTGCCAGCAGCTTCTCAGACTACAATGAGCAGTTCTTC. Its protein product is CASSFSDYNEQFF.

The genes are TRBV2 and TRBJ1-5; D is perhaps TRBD1 (6 bases). V shed 5 bases and J shed 6 bases, with 17 bases lying between them. Germline V gene lookup returns CDR1 SNHLY and CDR2 FYNNEI. This CDR3 has 15 residues. CDR3 protein: CASSTGTRWSQPQHF. In DNA form, the CDR3 reads TGTGCCAGCAGTACAGGGACTAGGTGGTCTCAGCCCCAGCATTTT.

This chain links TRBV2 with TRBJ2-3; the D gene is possibly TRBD1 (5 bases). Germline CDR1 SNHLY, CDR2 FYNNEI. V was cut by 5 bases and J by 1 base, with 10 bases left in between. The CDR3 consists of 14 residues. For the CDR3, the DNA is TGTGCCAGCAGTTTCCAGGGTGGCACAGATACGCAGTATTTT. This sequence encodes CASSFQGGTDTQYF.

There are a few counts of this clone. This sequence joins TRBV30 and TRBJ1-2, with D maybe TRBD1 (6 bases). The CDR3 sequence is 14 residues long. CDR1 and CDR2 from the germline V gene are GTSNPN and SVGIG (reference sequence). Trimming pared 2 bases from V and 6 bases from J, leaving 16 bases between. This CDR3 reads CAWSSTPGADGYTF. The CDR3 DNA reads as TGTGCCTGGAGTTCGACTCCGGGGGCGGATGGCTACACCTTC.

The chain links TRBV5-1 to TRBJ2-1; the D is unclear. CDR1 is SGHRS and CDR2 is YFSETQ in the germline V gene. Trimming left V 4 bases short and J 5 bases short, with 16 bases between. The CDR3 spans 15 residues. Here the CDR3 reads CASSAGHTAHNEQFF. The CDR3 bases are TGCGCCAGCAGCGCCGGCCATACGGCCCACAATGAGCAGTTCTTC.